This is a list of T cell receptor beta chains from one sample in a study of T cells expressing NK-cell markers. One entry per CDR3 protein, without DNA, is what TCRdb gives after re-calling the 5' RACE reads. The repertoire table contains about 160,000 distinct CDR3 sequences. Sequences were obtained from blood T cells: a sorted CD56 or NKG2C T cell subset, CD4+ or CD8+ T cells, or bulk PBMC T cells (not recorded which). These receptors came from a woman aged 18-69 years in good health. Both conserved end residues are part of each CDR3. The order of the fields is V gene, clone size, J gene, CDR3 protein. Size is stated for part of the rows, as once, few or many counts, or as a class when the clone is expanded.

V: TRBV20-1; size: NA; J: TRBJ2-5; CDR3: CSAPRDYLLETQYF
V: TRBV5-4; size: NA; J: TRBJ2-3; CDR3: CASSLGTGGRVDTQYF
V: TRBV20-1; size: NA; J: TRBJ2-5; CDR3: CSAPRMQQETQYF
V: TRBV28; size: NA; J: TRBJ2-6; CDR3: CASSLPGTSGSGANVLTF
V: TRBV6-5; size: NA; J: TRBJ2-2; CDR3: CASSFRTSGTGELFF
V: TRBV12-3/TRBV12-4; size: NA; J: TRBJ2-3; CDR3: CASSLGTGADTQYF
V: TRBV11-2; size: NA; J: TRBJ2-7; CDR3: CASSLVARRYEQYF
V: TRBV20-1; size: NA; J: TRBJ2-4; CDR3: CSASAGGKNIQYF
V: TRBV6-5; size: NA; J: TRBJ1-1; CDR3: CATSGRNTEAFF
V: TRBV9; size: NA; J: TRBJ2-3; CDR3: CASSPDPQGTDTQYF
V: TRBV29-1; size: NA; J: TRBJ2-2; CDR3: CSVEGYGTGRNGELFF
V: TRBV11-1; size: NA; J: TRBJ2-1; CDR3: CASSQSNEQFF
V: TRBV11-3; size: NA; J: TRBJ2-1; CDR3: CASSFGGAPLQFF
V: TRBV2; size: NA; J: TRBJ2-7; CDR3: CASSDIGGQASYEQYF
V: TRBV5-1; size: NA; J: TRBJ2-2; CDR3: CASSRRLGADTGELFF
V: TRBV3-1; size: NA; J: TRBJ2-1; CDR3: CASSRRLAGLNEQFF
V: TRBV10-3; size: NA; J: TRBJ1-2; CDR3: CAISGSGEAYGYTF
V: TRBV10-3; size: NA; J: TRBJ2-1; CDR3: CAIMTSGTGSYNEQFF
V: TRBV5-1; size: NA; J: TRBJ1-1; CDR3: CASSLDWQGRAFF
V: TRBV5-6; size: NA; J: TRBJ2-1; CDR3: CASSLGQRGNEQFF
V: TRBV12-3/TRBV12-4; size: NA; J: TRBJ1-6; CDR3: CASRTTDSYNSPLHF
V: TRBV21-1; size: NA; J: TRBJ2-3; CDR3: CASTPPGTPSTDTQYF
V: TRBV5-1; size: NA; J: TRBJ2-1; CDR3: CASSPDLSSYNEQFF
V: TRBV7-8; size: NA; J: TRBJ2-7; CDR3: CASSLAGQIYEQYF
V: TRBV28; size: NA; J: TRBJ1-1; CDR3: CASRSTGDLTEAFF
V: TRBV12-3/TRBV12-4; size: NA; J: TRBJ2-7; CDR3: CASSPAYEQYF
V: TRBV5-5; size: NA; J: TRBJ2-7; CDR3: CASSVGASSNYEQYF
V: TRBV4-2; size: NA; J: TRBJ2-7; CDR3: CASSQEAGGPSEQYF
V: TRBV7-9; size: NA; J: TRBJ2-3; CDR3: CASSPLAATPDTQYF
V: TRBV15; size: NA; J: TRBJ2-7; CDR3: CATSATPASYEQYF
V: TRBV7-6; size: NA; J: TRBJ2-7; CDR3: CASSGGLGKTYEQYF
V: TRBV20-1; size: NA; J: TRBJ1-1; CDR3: CSARFQGVNTEAFF
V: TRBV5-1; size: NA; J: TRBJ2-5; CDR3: CASSLSTGSVWETQYF
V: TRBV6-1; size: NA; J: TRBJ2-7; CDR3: CANLPERTGVYEQYF
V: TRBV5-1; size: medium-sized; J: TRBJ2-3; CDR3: CASSWEPGQGARAQYF
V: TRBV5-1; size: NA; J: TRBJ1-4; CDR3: CASSSGGSTNEKLFF
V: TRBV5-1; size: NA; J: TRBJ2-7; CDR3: CASSSYGGSDYEQYF
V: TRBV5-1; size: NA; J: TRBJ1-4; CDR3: CASSLAGSTNEKLFF
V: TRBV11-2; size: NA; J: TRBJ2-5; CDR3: CASTTGYQETQYF
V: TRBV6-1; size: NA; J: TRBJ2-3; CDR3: CASSEGTGTTDTQYF
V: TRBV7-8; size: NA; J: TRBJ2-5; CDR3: CASSPQGGTQYF
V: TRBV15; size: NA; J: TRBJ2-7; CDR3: CATSRDGTGSYEQYF
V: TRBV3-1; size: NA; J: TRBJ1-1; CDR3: CASSTTFKGTEAFF
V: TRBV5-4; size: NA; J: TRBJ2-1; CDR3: CASSGAGEMRYNEQFF